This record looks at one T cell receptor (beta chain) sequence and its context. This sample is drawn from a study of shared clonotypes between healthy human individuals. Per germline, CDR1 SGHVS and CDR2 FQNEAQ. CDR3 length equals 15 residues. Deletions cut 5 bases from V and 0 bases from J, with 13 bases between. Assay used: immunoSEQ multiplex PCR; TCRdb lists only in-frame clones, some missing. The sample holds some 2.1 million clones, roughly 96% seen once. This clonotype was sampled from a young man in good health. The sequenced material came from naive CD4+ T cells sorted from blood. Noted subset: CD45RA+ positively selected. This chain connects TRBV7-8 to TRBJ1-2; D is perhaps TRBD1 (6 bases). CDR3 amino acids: CASSQRAGANYGYTF. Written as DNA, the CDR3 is TGTGCCAGCAGCCAGAGGGCAGGGGCTAACTATGGCTACACCTTC.